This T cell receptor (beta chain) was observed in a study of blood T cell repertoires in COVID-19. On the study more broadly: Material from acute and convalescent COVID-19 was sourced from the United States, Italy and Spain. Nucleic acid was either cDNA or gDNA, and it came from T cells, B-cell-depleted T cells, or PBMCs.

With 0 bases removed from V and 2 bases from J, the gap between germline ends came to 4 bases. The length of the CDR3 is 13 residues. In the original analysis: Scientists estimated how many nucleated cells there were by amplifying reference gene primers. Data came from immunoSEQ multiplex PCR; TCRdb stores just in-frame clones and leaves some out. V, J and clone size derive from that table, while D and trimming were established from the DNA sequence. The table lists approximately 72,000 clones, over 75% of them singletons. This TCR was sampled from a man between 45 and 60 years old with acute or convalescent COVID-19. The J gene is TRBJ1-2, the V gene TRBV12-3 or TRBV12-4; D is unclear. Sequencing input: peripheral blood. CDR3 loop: CASSLALNYGYTF. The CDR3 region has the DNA TGTGCCAGCAGTTTAGCGCTAAACTATGGCTACACCTTC.